Listed here are 30 T cell receptor beta chains from one sample, sequenced in a study of blood T cell repertoires in COVID-19. Sequenced by immunoSEQ multiplex PCR; TCRdb stores in-frame clones only, minus some. Of around 620,000 clones listed, approximately 90% were seen once; the top ten hold 0.2% to 0.3%. The specimen was peripheral blood. The receptors originated from a woman under 30 with acute or convalescent COVID-19.

The V and J genes are TRBV5-6 and TRBJ2-7; 7 bases fit TRBD2. Germline-derived CDR1 and CDR2 are SGHDT and YYEEEE. With V trimmed by 3 bases and J by 7 bases, 4 bases remained unmatched. The CDR3 consists of 12 residues. The CDR3 loop is CASSSGRGEQYF. For the CDR3, the DNA is TGTGCCAGCAGCTCAGGGAGGGGTGAGCAGTACTTC. Full variable domain (outside the CDR3, taken from reference TRBV5-6 and TRBJ2-7): DAGVTQSPTHLIKTRGQQVTLRCSPKSGHDTVSWYQQALGQGPQFIFQYYEEEERQRGNFPDRFSGHQFPNYSSELNVNALLLGDSALYLCASSSGRGEQYFGPGTRLTVT.

This clone came up once. The V and J genes are TRBV12-3 or TRBV12-4 and TRBJ1-1, with 10 positions matching TRBD1. With 6 bases clipped from V and 5 bases from J, the junction kept 3 bases outside the gene matches. CDR3 size: 13 residues. The CDR3 DNA sequence: TGTGCCAGCAGACGGACAGGGGGGACTGAAGCTTTCTTT. This codes for CASRRTGGTEAFF.

The chain recombines TRBV24-1 with TRBJ1-2, with D maybe TRBD1 (6 bases). The CDR3 spans 12 residues. V was clipped by 6 bases and J by 3 bases, with 7 bases between them. Germline CDR1 KGHDR, CDR2 SFDVKD. The CDR3: CATSPGDYGYTF. The CDR3 nucleotides are TGTGCCACCAGTCCAGGGGACTATGGCTACACCTTC.

This sequence joins TRBV5-1 and TRBJ1-2, with 7 bases aligning to TRBD1. Germline V gene data show CDR1 as SGHRS and CDR2 as YFSETQ. J lost 4 bases, V lost 2 bases, and 8 bases had no gene match. The CDR3 extends over 15 amino acids. The CDR3 spells CASSLIQGSSYGYTF. For the CDR3, the DNA is TGCGCCAGCAGCTTAATACAGGGGTCTAGCTATGGCTACACCTTC.

The gene calls are TRBV25-1 and TRBJ1-4, with TRBD1 matching 7 bases. In germline, CDR1 is MGHDK, CDR2 SYGVNS. V was clipped by 3 bases and J by 8 bases; unmatched bases: 9. The length of the CDR3 is 15 residues. CDR3 region: CASSDRTGVWEKLFF. The CDR3 DNA is TGTGCCAGCAGTGATCGCACAGGGGTCTGGGAAAAACTGTTTTTT.

The chain uses TRBV7-9 and TRBJ2-7, with 7 bases fitting TRBD1. Germline CDR1 reads SEHNR; CDR2 reads FQNEAQ (reference sequence). The CDR3 spans 14 residues. V lost 5 bases and J lost 2; bases outside the gene matches: 6. The CDR3, as DNA: TGTGCCAGCAGCCACCGGGACAGCCCCTACGAGCAGTACTTC. Protein product: CASSHRDSPYEQYF.

The gene calls are TRBV24-1 and TRBJ1-5; D perhaps matches TRBD1 (6 bases). The CDR3 is 18 amino acids. Trimming removed 4 bases from V and 3 bases from J, with 21 bases in between. The germline CDR1 and CDR2 sequences are KGHDR and SFDVKD. The CDR3, as DNA: TGTGCCACCAGTGACTTGGGGTCCACAGGGAGTCCCAATCAGCCCCAGCATTTT. It translates to CATSDLGSTGSPNQPQHF.

This clone was seen once. The chain recombines TRBV27 with TRBJ2-7; TRBD2 agrees at 8 bases. Germline CDR1 MNHEY, CDR2 SMNVEV (reference sequence). Trimming took 6 bases from V and 2 from J; bases not matched to a gene: 6. The CDR3 is 14 residues long. CDR3 sequence (DNA): TGTGCCAGCAGCTCGGGGGGGGGTCCCTACGAGCAGTACTTC. It is translated as CASSSGGGPYEQYF.

The gene calls are TRBV3-1 (or the pseudogene TRBV3-2) and TRBJ2-7; 12 bases are a match to TRBD2. The CDR3 length is 16 residues. The germline gives CDR1 LGHDT, CDR2 YNNKEL (reference sequence). After removal of 1 base from V and 6 bases from J, the junction contained 7 bases not matched to a gene. CDR3 region: CASSQGGGGLAGEQYF. For the CDR3, the DNA is TGTGCCAGCAGCCAAGGAGGGGGGGGACTAGCGGGCGAGCAGTACTTC.

CDR3 amino acids: CASSSGWDGDTQYF. CDR3 sequence (DNA): TGTGCCAGCAGTAGCGGTTGGGATGGGGATACGCAGTATTTT. The chain links TRBV6-4 to TRBJ2-3; D is possibly TRBD2 (5 bases). Germline values: CDR1 MRHNA, CDR2 SNTAGT. Trimming left V 5 bases short and J 6 bases short, with 15 bases between. The CDR3 is made up of 14 amino acids.

The chain couples TRBV6-6 to TRBJ1-2; D not resolved. The germline V gene has CDR1 MNHNY and CDR2 SVGAGI (reference sequence). This CDR3 has 15 residues. The ends were cut back, 6 bases at V and 8 bases at J, with 22 bases in the middle. CDR3 amino acids: CASSAESDGVGGYTF. CDR3 DNA: TGTGCCAGCAGCGCCGAATCAGACGGGGTGGGAGGCTACACCTTC.

The chain links TRBV9 to TRBJ1-2; TRBD1 aligns across 12 bases. The V gene's germline CDR1 is SGDLS and CDR2 YYNGEE. V trimming: 4 bases; J trimming: 1 base; junction bases outside the gene matches: 14. CDR3 length: 19 amino acids. For the CDR3, the DNA is TGTGCCAGCAGCTTATCCGGGACAGGGGGCCTCCCTGATAACTATGGCTACACCTTC. Translated: CASSLSGTGGLPDNYGYTF. The full variable domain, rest sourced from reference TRBV9 and TRBJ1-2, is DSGVTQTPKHLITATGQRVTLRCSPRSGDLSVYWYQQSLDQGLQFLIQYYNGEERAKGNILERFSAQQFPDLHSELNLSSLELGDSALYFCASSLSGTGGLPDNYGYTFGSGTRLTVV.

The V gene is TRBV6-2 or TRBV6-3, the J gene TRBJ1-6, with 8 bases fitting TRBD1. J was trimmed by 6 bases and V by 6 bases; bases with no gene match: 10. This CDR3 spans 16 amino acids. Germline CDR1 and CDR2: MNHEY and SVGEGT. This CDR3 is CASSKTTGVGNSPLHF. The CDR3 coding sequence is TGTGCCAGCAGCAAAACGACAGGGGTTGGTAATTCACCCCTCCACTTT.

The CDR3 DNA is TGTGCCAGCAGCAAAGGGGAGGACAGGACCTACAATGAGCAGTTCTTC. Protein product: CASSKGEDRTYNEQFF. The chain links TRBV21-1 to TRBJ2-1; the table's D call, TRBD1, was not checked against the DNA. TRBV21-1 is reported as a pseudogene. The CDR3 has 16 residues.

This clone was detected once. The rearrangement links TRBV19 to TRBJ2-7; 11 bases fit TRBD1. CDR3 size: 14 residues. CDR1 and CDR2 (germline): LNHDA, SQIVND (reference sequence). The trim removed 8 bases at V and 1 base at J, leaving 4 bases unmatched. This chain's CDR3 is CASRTGGDSYEQYF. CDR3 DNA sequence: TGTGCCAGTCGGACAGGGGGCGATTCCTACGAGCAGTACTTC.

The V and J genes are TRBV15 and TRBJ2-1; 12 positions match TRBD2. V was pared by 0 bases and J by 6 bases, with 9 bases of the junction left unmatched. The CDR3 extends over 18 amino acids. Germline CDR1 LNHNV, CDR2 YYDKDF (reference sequence). The CDR3 sequence: CATSRDYLVLAGGNEQFF. DNA for the CDR3: TGTGCCACCAGCAGAGATTATTTGGTACTAGCGGGGGGCAATGAGCAGTTCTTC.

The chain recombines TRBV19 with TRBJ2-1; 11 bases match TRBD2. V was pared by 3 bases and J by 6 bases, with 4 bases of the junction left unmatched. From germline, CDR1 is LNHDA and CDR2 SQIVND (reference sequence). The CDR3 runs to 15 residues. The CDR3 DNA reads TGTGCCAGTAGTATTATAACTAGCGGGGGCAATGAGCAGTTCTTC. It is translated as CASSIITSGGNEQFF.

The chain has TRBV10-3 and TRBJ2-5; 7 bases align to TRBD1. There are 14 residues in the CDR3. Germline V gives CDR1 ENHRY, CDR2 SYGVKD. The V segment lost 4 bases and the J segment 0 bases; nucleotides outside the gene matches: 2. CDR3 protein: CAISGGQDQETQYF. As DNA, the CDR3 is TGTGCCATCAGTGGCGGACAGGACCAAGAGACCCAGTACTTC.

This clone was detected only a few times. CDR3 region: CASSQALQVNYGYTF. CDR3 bases: TGCGCCAGCAGCCAAGCTCTACAGGTTAACTATGGCTACACCTTC. The V and J genes are TRBV4-1 and TRBJ1-2, with D tentatively TRBD1 (5 bases). This CDR3 has 15 amino acids. The germline gives CDR1 MGHRA, CDR2 YSYEKL. Trimming pared 1 base from V and 1 base from J, leaving 10 bases between.

The chain carries TRBV9 and TRBJ2-3; the match to TRBD2 covers 13 bases. Looked up from germline, CDR1 is SGDLS and CDR2 is YYNGEE. Losses at the gene ends were 2 bases for V and 3 bases for J; bases not matched to a gene: 6. This CDR3 contains 17 residues. The CDR3 here is CASSVGGLAGRTDTQYF. In nucleotides, the CDR3 is TGTGCCAGCAGCGTGGGGGGACTAGCGGGAAGGACAGATACGCAGTATTTT.

This clone was found once. This chain uses TRBV7-9 with TRBJ2-7; 9 positions agree with TRBD1. Germline V gene sequence: CDR1 SEHNR, CDR2 FQNEAQ (reference sequence). The CDR3 extends over 15 amino acids. Unmatched junction bases numbered 10, after V lost 5 bases and J lost 5 bases. The CDR3 DNA is TGTGCCAGCAGCACTACCGGGACAGGGATGGACGAGCAGTACTTC. It is translated as CASSTTGTGMDEQYF. Drawing the rest from reference TRBV7-9 and TRBJ2-7, the complete variable domain is DTGVSQNPRHKITKRGQNVTFRCDPISEHNRLYWYRQTLGQGPEFLTYFQNEAQLEKSRLLSDRFSAERPKGSFSTLEIQRTEQGDSAMYLCASSTTGTGMDEQYFGPGTRLTVT.

The J gene is TRBJ1-4, the V gene TRBV5-1; 10 bases fit TRBD1. The CDR3 has 14 residues. Unmatched junction bases numbered 3, after V lost 4 bases and J lost 6 bases. The V gene's germline CDR1 is SGHRS and CDR2 YFSETQ. The CDR3 is CASSTGTGDEKLFF. The CDR3 DNA sequence: TGCGCCAGCAGCACCGGGACAGGGGATGAAAAACTGTTTTTT.

This clone came up once. The chain is built from TRBV2 and TRBJ1-5, with D possibly matching TRBD1 (6 bases). V lost 4 bases, J lost 6 bases, and 13 bases lay in between. Germline V gene data show CDR1 as SNHLY and CDR2 as FYNNEI. This CDR3 has 14 amino acids. CDR3 in DNA: TGTGCCAGCAGTGCCAACAGGGTCAGTCAGCCCCAGCATTTT. This codes for CASSANRVSQPQHF.

The V gene is TRBV18, the J gene TRBJ1-2; 10 bases line up with TRBD1. Germline trimming cut 4 bases from V and 6 bases from J; bases unmatched to any gene: 14. This CDR3 is built from 17 residues. The germline V gene encodes CDR1 KGHSH and CDR2 LQKENI. The CDR3 region has the DNA TGTGCCAGCTCACAGGGACAGGGGAGGAGGGAAGATAATGGCTACACCTTC. This gives the protein CASSQGQGRREDNGYTF.

This rearrangement joins TRBV12-3 or TRBV12-4 to TRBJ1-2; 7 bases match TRBD1. The CDR3 runs 13 residues. Trimming removed 6 bases from V and 6 bases from J; junction bases left unmatched: 7. CDR3 coding DNA: TGTGCCAGCAGGTCGACAGGGATAGATGGCTACACCTTC. Protein: CASRSTGIDGYTF.

CDR3: CASSPEEGIGGYTF. The CDR3 region has the DNA TGTGCCAGCTCACCAGAGGAGGGAATAGGTGGCTACACCTTC. The chain couples TRBV18 to TRBJ1-2; D not certain. The CDR3 spans 14 residues. Germline CDR1 KGHSH, CDR2 LQKENI. V gave up 2 bases and J gave up 7 bases, with 14 bases separating them.

The gene calls are TRBV6-5 and TRBJ2-7; 7 bases are a match to TRBD1. J lost 2 bases, V lost 7 bases, and 8 bases had no gene match. Germline assignment: CDR1 MNHEY and CDR2 SVGAGI. The CDR3 covers 14 residues. The CDR3 is CASNSRQGTYEQYF. CDR3 DNA sequence: TGTGCCAGCAACTCTCGACAGGGCACCTACGAGCAGTACTTC.

The CDR3 DNA sequence: TGCAGCGTTGGACACCCGGACAGGGGCCTCCTGGGCACTGAAGCTTTCTTT. Protein sequence: CSVGHPDRGLLGTEAFF. The J gene is TRBJ1-1, the V gene TRBV29-1; 9 nucleotides agree with TRBD1. The length of the CDR3 is 17 residues. Germline CDR1 reads SQVTM; CDR2 reads ANQGSEA. After removal of 4 bases from V and 4 bases from J, the junction contained 16 bases not matched to a gene.

With regard to this clone: The sample holds other DNA sequences that translate to the same CDR3. This sequence joins TRBV20-1 and TRBJ1-3; D remains ambiguous. Per germline, CDR1 DFQATT and CDR2 SNEGSKA (reference sequence). The CDR3 runs to 11 residues. The V gene lost 5 bases and the J gene lost 1 base, with 3 bases spanning the gap. The CDR3 DNA is TGCAGTGCTTTATCTGGAAACACCATATATTTT. Protein sequence: CSALSGNTIYF.

The rearrangement links TRBV24-1 to TRBJ2-7, with a possible D match to TRBD1 (6 bases). V lost 2 bases and J lost 3, with 10 bases in between. The CDR3 is 14 amino acids. Germline V lookup: CDR1 KGHDR, CDR2 SFDVKD. CDR3 sequence: CATSDSHRDYEQYF. The CDR3 nucleotides read TGTGCCACCAGTGATTCCCACAGGGACTACGAGCAGTACTTC.